The entry below describes one TCR beta chain. This entry comes from a study of blood T cell repertoires in COVID-19. Across the whole study: Samples representing acute and convalescent COVID-19 were sourced from the United States, Italy and Spain. Sample material is recorded as cDNA or gDNA derived from T cells, B-cell-depleted T cells, or PBMCs.

Trimming took 4 bases from V and 0 from J, leaving 10 bases between them. Germline-derived CDR1 and CDR2 are SGHAT and FQNNGV. This CDR3 is built from 14 residues. Per the study methods: Reference gene primer amplification in the assay estimated nucleated cell counts. Method: immunoSEQ multiplex PCR; TCRdb's copy keeps in-frame clones and lacks some. The DNA gave D and trimming, while V, J and clone size come from that table. This table holds roughly 170,000 clones, approximately 86% found once. The material sequenced was peripheral blood. The TCR comes from a man aged 55 to 69 who had recovered from COVID-19. This chain uses TRBV11-2 with TRBJ2-7; D not certain. CDR3 region: CASSSTESSYEQYF. The CDR3 DNA sequence: TGTGCCAGCAGCTCCACCGAGAGCTCCTACGAGCAGTACTTC.